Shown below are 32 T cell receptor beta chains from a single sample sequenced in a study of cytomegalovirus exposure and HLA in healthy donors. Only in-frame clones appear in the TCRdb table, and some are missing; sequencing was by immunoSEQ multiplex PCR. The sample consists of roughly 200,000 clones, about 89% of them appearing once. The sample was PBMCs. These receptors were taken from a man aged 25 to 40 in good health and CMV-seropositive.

The CDR3 region is CAIRSREGEKLFF. The CDR3 region has the DNA TGTGCCATCAGGAGTCGGGAAGGCGAAAAACTGTTTTTT. V is TRBV10-3 and J is TRBJ1-4; D call uncertain. CDR1 and CDR2 from the germline V gene are ENHRY and SYGVKD. The CDR3 has 13 amino acids. V shed 6 bases and J shed 8 bases, with 13 bases lying between them.

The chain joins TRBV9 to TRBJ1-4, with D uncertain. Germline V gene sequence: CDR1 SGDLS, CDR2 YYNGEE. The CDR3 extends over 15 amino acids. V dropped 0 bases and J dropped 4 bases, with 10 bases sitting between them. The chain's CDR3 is CASSVGGQDNEKLFF. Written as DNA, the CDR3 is TGTGCCAGCAGCGTAGGGGGTCAAGATAATGAAAAACTGTTTTTT.

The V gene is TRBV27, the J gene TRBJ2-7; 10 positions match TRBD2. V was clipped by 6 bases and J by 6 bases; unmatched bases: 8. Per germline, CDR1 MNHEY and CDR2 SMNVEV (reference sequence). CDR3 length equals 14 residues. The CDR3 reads CASSQGLARVEQYF. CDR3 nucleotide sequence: TGTGCCAGCAGCCAGGGACTAGCGAGAGTCGAGCAGTACTTC.

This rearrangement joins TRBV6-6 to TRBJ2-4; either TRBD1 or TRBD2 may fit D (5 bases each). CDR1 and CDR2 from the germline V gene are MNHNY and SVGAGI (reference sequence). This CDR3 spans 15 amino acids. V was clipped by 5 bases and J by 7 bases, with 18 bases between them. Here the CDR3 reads CASSHAGTRTNIQYF. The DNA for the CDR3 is TGTGCCAGCAGTCACGCCGGGACGCGAACCAACATTCAGTACTTC.

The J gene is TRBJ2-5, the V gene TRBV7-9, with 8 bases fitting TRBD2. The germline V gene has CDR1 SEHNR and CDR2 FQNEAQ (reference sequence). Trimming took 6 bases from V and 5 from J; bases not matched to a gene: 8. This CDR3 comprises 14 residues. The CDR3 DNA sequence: TGTGCCAGCAGTCAGAGCGGGAGAGGTGAGACCCAGTACTTC. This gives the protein CASSQSGRGETQYF.

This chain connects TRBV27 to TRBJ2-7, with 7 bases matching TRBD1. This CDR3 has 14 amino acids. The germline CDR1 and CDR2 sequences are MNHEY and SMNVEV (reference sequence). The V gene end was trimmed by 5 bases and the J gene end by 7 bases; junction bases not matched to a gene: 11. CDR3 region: CASSPQTGIFEQYF. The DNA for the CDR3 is TGTGCCAGCAGTCCGCAGACAGGGATCTTTGAGCAGTACTTC.

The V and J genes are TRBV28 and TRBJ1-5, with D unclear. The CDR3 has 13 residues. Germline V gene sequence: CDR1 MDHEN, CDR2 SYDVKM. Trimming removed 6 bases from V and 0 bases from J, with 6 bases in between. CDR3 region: CASSGNSNQPQHF. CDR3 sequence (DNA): TGTGCCAGCAGCGGAAATAGCAATCAGCCCCAGCATTTT. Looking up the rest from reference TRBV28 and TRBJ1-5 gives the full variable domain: DVKVTQSSRYLVKRTGEKVFLECVQDMDHENMFWYRQDPGLGLRLIYFSYDVKMKEKGDIPEGYSVSREKKERFSLILESASTNQTSMYLCASSGNSNQPQHFGDGTRLSIL.

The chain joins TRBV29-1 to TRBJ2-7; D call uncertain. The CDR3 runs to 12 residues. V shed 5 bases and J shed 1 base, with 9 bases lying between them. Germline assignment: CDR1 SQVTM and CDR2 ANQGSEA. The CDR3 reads CSVRYSSYEQYF. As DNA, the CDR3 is TGCAGCGTTCGGTACAGTTCCTACGAGCAGTACTTC.

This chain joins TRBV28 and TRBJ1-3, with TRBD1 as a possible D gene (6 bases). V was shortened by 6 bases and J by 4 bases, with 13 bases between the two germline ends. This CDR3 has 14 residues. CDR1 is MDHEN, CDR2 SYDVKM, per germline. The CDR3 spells CASSMTGGGNTIYF. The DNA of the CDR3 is TGTGCCAGCAGCATGACAGGTGGGGGAAACACCATATATTTT. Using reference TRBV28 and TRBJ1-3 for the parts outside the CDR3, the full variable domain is DVKVTQSSRYLVKRTGEKVFLECVQDMDHENMFWYRQDPGLGLRLIYFSYDVKMKEKGDIPEGYSVSREKKERFSLILESASTNQTSMYLCASSMTGGGNTIYFGEGSWLTVV.

The CDR3 sequence: CASSAHRVLDEQYF. Written as DNA, the CDR3 is TGTGCCAGCAGTGCACACAGGGTTTTGGACGAGCAGTACTTC. This chain uses TRBV6-5 with TRBJ2-7; D is perhaps TRBD1 (6 bases). The CDR3 loop spans 14 amino acids. Trimming left V 5 bases short and J 5 bases short, with 16 bases between. CDR1 is MNHEY and CDR2 is SVGAGI in the germline V gene.

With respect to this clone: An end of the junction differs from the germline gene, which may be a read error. The CDR3 DNA sequence: TGTGCCAGTAGTTCCGGGACTAGCGCCTCCTACGAGCAGTACTTC. Translating gives CASSSGTSASYEQYF. The chain carries TRBV27 and TRBJ2-7; 10 nucleotides align to TRBD2. Germline CDR1 MNHEY, CDR2 SMNVEV (reference sequence). The CDR3 spans 15 residues.

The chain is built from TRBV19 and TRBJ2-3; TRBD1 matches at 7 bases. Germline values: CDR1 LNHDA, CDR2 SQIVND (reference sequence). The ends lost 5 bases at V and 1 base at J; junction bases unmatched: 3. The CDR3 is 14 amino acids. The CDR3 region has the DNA TGTGCCAGTAGTGTCGACAGGGGCACAGATACGCAGTATTTT. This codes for CASSVDRGTDTQYF.

The CDR3 sequence is CASSVYSNEQFF. CDR3 bases: TGTGCCAGCAGTGTTTATTCCAATGAGCAGTTCTTC. The V call is TRBV28, the J call TRBJ2-1; D remains ambiguous. V lost 5 bases and J 6 bases, leaving 8 bases between the germline ends. The CDR3 is 12 amino acids. Germline lookup yields CDR1 MDHEN and CDR2 SYDVKM.

CDR3 DNA sequence: TGTGCCTGGAGTGTAGGGACTAACAATGAGCAGTTCTTC. Residues: CAWSVGTNNEQFF. The chain links TRBV30 to TRBJ2-1; 7 bases map to TRBD2. The V gene end was trimmed by 0 bases and the J gene end by 5 bases; junction bases not matched to a gene: 1. Per the germline V gene, CDR1 is GTSNPN and CDR2 is SVGIG (reference sequence). The CDR3 consists of 13 residues.

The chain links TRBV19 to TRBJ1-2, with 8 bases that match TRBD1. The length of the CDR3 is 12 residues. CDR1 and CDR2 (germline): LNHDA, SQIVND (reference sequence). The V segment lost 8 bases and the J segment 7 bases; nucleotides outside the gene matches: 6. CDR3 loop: CASAGGPFGYTF. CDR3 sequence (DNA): TGTGCCAGTGCAGGGGGCCCTTTTGGCTACACCTTC.

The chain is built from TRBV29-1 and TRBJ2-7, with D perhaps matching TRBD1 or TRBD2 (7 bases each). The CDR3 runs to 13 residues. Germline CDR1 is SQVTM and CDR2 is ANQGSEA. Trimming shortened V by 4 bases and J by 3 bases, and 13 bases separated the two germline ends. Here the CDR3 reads CSVGGGQFYEQYF. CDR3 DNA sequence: TGCAGCGTTGGGGGGGGACAGTTCTACGAGCAGTACTTC.

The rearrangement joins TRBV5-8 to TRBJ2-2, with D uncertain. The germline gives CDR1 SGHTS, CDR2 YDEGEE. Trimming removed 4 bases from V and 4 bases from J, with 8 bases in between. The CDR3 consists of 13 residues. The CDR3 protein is CASSLLRTGELFF. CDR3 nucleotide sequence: TGTGCCAGCAGCCTGCTACGCACCGGGGAGCTGTTTTTT.

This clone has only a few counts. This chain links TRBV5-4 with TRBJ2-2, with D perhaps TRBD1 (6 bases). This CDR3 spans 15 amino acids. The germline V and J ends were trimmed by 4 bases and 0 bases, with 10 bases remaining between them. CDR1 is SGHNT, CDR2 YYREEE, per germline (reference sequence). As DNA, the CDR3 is TGTGCCAGCAGCCACGGACAGACGAACACCGGGGAGCTGTTTTTT. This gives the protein CASSHGQTNTGELFF.

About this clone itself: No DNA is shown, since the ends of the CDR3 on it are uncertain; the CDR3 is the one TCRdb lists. The CDR3 loop reads CASSMVMTFGELFF. The V gene is TRBV2, the J gene TRBJ2-2; the table's D call, TRBD2, has no DNA check behind it. In germline, CDR1 is SNHLY, CDR2 FYNNEI. The CDR3 adds up to 14 amino acids, both ends counted.

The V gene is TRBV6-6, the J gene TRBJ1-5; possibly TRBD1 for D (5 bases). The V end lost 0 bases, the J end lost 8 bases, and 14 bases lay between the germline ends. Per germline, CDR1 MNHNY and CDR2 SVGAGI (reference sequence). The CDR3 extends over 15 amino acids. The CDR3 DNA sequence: TGTGCCAGCAGTTACTCTACTCGGGGCGTGAAGCCCCAGCATTTT. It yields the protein CASSYSTRGVKPQHF.

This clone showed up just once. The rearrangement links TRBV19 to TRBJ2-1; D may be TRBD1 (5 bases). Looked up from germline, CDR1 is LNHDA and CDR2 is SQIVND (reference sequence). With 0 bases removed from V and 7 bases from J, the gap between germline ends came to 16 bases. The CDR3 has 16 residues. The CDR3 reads CASSIDDSPLGNEQFF. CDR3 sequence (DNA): TGTGCCAGTAGTATAGATGACAGCCCCTTAGGAAATGAGCAGTTCTTC.

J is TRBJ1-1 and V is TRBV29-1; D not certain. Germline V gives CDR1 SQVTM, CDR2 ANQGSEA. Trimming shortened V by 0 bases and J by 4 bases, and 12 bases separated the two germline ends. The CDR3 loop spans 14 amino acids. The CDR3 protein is CSVEDLGTSTEAFF. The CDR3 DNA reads TGCAGCGTTGAAGATCTCGGAACCAGCACTGAAGCTTTCTTT.

The CDR3 nucleotides read TGTGCCAGCAGCTTAGGCCCAGGACTAGCGCGTTACGAGCAGTACTTC. Protein: CASSLGPGLARYEQYF. The rearrangement links TRBV13 to TRBJ2-7, with 9 bases aligning to TRBD2. The CDR3 is made up of 16 amino acids. The V segment lost 0 bases and the J segment 4 bases; nucleotides outside the gene matches: 7. CDR1 is PRHDT, CDR2 FYEKMQ, per germline (reference sequence).

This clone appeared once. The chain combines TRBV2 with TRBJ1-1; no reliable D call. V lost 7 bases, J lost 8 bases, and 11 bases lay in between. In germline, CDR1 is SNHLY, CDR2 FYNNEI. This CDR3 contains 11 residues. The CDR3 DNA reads TGTGCCAGCAATCAAGGTGGGGAAGCTTTCTTT. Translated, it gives CASNQGGEAFF.

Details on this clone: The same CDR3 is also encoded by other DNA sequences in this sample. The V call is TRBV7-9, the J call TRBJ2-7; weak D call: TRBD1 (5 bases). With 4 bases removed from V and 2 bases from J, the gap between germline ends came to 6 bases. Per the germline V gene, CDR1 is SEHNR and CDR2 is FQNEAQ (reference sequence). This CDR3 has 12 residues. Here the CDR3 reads CASSSRAYEQYF. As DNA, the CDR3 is TGTGCCAGCAGCTCCAGGGCCTACGAGCAGTACTTC.

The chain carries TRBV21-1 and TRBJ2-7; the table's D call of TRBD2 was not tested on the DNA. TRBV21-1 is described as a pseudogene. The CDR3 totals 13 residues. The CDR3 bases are TGTGCCAGCAGCAAAGAAGCCGTTTACGAGCAGTACTTC. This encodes CASSKEAVYEQYF.

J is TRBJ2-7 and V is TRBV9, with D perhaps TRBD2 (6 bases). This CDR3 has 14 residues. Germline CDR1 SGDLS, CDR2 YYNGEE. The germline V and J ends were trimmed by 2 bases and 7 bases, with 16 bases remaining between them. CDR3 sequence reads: CASSVGGLGEEQYF. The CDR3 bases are TGTGCCAGCAGCGTTGGGGGACTCGGGGAAGAGCAGTACTTC.

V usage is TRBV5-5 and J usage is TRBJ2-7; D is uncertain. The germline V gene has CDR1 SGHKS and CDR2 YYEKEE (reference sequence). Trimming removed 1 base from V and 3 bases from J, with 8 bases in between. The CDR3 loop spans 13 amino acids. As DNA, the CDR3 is TGTGCCAGCAGCTTGAACCCAGTCTACGAGCAGTACTTC. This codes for CASSLNPVYEQYF.

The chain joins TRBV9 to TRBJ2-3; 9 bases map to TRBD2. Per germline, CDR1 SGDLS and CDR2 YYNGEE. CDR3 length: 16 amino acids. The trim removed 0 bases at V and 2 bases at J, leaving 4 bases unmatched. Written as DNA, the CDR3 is TGTGCCAGCAGCGTAGCAAGCGGGGGGAACACAGATACGCAGTATTTT. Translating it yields CASSVASGGNTDTQYF. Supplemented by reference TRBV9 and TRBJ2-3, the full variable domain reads DSGVTQTPKHLITATGQRVTLRCSPRSGDLSVYWYQQSLDQGLQFLIQYYNGEERAKGNILERFSAQQFPDLHSELNLSSLELGDSALYFCASSVASGGNTDTQYFGPGTRLTVL.

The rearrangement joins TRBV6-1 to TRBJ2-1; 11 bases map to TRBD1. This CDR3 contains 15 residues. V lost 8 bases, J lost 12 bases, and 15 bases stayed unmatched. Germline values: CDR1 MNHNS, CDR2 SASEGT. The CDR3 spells CASEAWGQGVGRQFF. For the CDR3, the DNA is TGTGCCAGCGAAGCATGGGGACAGGGGGTGGGGAGGCAGTTCTTC.

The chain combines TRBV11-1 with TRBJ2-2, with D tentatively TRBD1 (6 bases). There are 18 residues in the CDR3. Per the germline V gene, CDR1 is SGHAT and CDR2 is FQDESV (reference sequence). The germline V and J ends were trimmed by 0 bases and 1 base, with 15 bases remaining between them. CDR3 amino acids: CASSLALNQGMNTGELFF. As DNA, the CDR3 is TGTGCCAGCAGCTTAGCCTTGAACCAGGGGATGAACACCGGGGAGCTGTTTTTT. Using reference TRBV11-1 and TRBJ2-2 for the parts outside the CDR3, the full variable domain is EAEVAQSPRYKITEKSQAVAFWCDPISGHATLYWYRQILGQGPELLVQFQDESVVDDSQLPKDRFSAERLKGVDSTLKIQPAELGDSAMYLCASSLALNQGMNTGELFFGEGSRLTVL.

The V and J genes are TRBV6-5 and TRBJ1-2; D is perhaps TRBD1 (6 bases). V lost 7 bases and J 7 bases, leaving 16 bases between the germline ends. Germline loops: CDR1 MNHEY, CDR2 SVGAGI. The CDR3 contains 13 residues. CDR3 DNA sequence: TGTGCCAGCACCACCCGGGGGCAGGGTGGCTACACCTTC. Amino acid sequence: CASTTRGQGGYTF.